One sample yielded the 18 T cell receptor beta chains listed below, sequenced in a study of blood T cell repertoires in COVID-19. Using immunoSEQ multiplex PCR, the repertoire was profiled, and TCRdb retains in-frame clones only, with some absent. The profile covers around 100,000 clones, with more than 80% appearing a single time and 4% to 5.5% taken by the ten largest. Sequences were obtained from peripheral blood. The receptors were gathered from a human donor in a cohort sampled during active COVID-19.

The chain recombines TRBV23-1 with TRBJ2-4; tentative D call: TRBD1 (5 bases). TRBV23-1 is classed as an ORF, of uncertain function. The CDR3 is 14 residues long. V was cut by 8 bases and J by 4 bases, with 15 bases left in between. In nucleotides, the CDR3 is TGCGCCAGCCCGCCCGGACAAGAGAAAAACATTCAGTACTTC. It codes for CASPPGQEKNIQYF.

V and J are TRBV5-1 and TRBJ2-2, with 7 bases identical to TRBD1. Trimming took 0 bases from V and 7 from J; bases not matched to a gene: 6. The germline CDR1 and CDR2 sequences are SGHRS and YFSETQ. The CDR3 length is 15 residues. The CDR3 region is CASSLGGTDGGELFF. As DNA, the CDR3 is TGCGCCAGCAGCTTGGGAGGGACAGACGGCGGGGAGCTGTTTTTT.

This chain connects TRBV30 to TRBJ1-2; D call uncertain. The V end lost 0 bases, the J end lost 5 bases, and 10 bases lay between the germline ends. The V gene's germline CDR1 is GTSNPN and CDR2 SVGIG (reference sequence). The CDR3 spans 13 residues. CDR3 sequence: CAWSVKGGYGYTF. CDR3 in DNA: TGTGCCTGGAGTGTAAAGGGAGGGTATGGCTACACCTTC.

The CDR3 coding sequence is TGTGCCAGTAGTATTTACGGGGGGGAAAATGAGCAGTTCTTC. This codes for CASSIYGGENEQFF. The chain uses TRBV19 and TRBJ2-1; TRBD2 matches 8 bases. The CDR3 contains 14 residues. Per the germline V gene, CDR1 is LNHDA and CDR2 is SQIVND (reference sequence). V dropped 3 bases and J dropped 7; count of bases not matched to a gene: 5.

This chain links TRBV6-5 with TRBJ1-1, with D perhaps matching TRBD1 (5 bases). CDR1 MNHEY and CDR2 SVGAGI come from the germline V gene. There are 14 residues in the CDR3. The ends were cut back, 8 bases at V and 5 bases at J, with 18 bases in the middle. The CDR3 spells CASDPFGGRTEAFF. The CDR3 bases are TGTGCCAGCGACCCCTTTGGGGGGAGGACTGAAGCTTTCTTT.

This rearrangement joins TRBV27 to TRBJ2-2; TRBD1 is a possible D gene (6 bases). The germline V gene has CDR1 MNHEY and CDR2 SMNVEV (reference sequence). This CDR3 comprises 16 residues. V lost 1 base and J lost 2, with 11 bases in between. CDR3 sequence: CASSLYWTENTGELFF. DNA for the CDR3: TGTGCCAGCAGTTTATATTGGACAGAAAACACCGGGGAGCTGTTTTTT.

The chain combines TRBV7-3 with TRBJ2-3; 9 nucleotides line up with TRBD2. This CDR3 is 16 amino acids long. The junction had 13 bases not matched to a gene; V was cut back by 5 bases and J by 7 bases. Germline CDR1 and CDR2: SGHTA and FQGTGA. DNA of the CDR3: TGTGCCAGCAGCCTTGGGACTAGCAGGGCGAAACATACGCAGTATTTT. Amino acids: CASSLGTSRAKHTQYF.

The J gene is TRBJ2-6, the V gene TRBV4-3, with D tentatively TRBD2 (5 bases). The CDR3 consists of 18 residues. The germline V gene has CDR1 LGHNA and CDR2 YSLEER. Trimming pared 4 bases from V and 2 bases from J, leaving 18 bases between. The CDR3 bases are TGCGCCAGCAGCCGTGAGCGGACGGAACTGGCTGGGGCCAACGTCCTGACTTTC. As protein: CASSRERTELAGANVLTF.

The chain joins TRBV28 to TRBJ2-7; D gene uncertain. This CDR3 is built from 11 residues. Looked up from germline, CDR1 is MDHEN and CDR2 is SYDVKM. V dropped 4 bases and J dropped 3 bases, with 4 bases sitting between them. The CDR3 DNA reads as TGTGCCAGCAGTTCCCTCTACGAGCAGTACTTC. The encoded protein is CASSSLYEQYF. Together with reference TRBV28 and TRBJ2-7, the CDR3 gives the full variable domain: DVKVTQSSRYLVKRTGEKVFLECVQDMDHENMFWYRQDPGLGLRLIYFSYDVKMKEKGDIPEGYSVSREKKERFSLILESASTNQTSMYLCASSSLYEQYFGPGTRLTVT.

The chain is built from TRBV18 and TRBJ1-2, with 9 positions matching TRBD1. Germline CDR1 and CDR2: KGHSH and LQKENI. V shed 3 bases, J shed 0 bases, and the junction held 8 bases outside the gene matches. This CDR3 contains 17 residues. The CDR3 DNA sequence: TGTGCCAGCTCACCCCTCGGGACAGGGACTACTAACTATGGCTACACCTTC. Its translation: CASSPLGTGTTNYGYTF.

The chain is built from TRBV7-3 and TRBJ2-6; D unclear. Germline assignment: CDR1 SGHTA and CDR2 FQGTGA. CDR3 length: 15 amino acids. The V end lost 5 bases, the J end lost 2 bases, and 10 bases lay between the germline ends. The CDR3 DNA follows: TGTGCCAGCAGCCAACAGTCGGCTGGGGCCAACGTCCTGACTTTC. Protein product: CASSQQSAGANVLTF.

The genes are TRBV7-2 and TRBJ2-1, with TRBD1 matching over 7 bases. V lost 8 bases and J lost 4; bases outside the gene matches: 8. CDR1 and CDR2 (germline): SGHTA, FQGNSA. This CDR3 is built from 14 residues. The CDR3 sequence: CASGYRGRYNEQFF. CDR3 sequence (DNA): TGTGCCAGCGGATACAGGGGTCGGTACAATGAGCAGTTCTTC.

In DNA form, the CDR3 reads TGTGCCAGCAGCTTGCGGCGCGGGGGGAGCGAGACCCAGTACTTC. Translating gives CASSLRRGGSETQYF. This chain uses TRBV7-2 with TRBJ2-5; 8 positions agree with TRBD2. In germline, CDR1 is SGHTA, CDR2 FQGNSA. CDR3 size: 15 residues. J lost 5 bases, V lost 3 bases, and 8 bases had no gene match.

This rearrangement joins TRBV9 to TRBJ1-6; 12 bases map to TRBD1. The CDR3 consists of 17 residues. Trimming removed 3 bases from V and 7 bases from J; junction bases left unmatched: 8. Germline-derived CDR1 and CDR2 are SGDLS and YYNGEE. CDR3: CASSGRGTGGENSPLHF. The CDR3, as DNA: TGTGCCAGCAGCGGAAGAGGGACAGGGGGCGAGAATTCACCCCTCCACTTT.

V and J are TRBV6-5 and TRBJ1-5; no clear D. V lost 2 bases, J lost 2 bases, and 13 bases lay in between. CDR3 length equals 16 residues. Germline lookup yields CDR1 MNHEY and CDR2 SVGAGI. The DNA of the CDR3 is TGTGCCAGCAGTTACCATCCCCCCGAGGGCAATCAGCCCCAGCATTTT. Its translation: CASSYHPPEGNQPQHF.

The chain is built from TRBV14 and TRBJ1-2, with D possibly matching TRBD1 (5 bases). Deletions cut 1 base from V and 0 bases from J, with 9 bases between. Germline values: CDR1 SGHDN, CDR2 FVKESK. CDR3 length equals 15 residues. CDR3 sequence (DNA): TGTGCCAGCAGCCAAGTTCGGGGGGCTAACTATGGCTACACCTTC. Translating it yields CASSQVRGANYGYTF.

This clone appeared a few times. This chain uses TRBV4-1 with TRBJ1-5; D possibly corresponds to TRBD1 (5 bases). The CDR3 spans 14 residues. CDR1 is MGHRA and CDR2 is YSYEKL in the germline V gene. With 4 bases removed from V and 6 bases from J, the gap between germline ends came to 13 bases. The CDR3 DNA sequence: TGCGCCAGCAGCCCTGACGGGGGTAGTCAGCCCCAGCATTTT. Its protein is CASSPDGGSQPQHF.

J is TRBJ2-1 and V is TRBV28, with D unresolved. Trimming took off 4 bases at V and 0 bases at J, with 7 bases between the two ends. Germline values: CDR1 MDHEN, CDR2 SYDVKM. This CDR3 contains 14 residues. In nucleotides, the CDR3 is TGTGCCAGCAGTTCTCCGAGCTCCTACAATGAGCAGTTCTTC. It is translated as CASSSPSSYNEQFF.